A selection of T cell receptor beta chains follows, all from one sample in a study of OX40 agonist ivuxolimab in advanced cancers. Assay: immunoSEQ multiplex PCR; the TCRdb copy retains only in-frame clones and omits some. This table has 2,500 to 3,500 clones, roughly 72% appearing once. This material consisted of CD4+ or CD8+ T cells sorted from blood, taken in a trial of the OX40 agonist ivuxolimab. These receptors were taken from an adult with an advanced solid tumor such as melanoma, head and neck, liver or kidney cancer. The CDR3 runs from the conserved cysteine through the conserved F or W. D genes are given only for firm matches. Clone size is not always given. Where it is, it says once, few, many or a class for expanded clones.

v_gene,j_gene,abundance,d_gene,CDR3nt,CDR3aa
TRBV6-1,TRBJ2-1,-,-,TGTGCCAGCAGCCCCGGGGATAGGTCCGGCGGTGAGCAGTTCTTC,CASSPGDRSGGEQFF
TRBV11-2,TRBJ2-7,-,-,TGTGCCAGCATCGGTACCGGGACAAGCTCCTACGAGCAGTACTTC,CASIGTGTSSYEQYF
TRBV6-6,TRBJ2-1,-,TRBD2,TGTGCCAGCAGTCCCCCGGAAGCGGGAGCTTACAATGAGCAGTTCTTC,CASSPPEAGAYNEQFF
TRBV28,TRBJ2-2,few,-,TGTGCCAGCAGTTCCCACCCACAGGGTAGAGTGAACACCGGGGAGCTGTTTTTT,CASSSHPQGRVNTGELFF
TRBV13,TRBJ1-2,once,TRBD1,TGTGCCAGCAGCCATCTTGGCGGGGGGGACAGGGATGGCTACACCTTC,CASSHLGGGDRDGYTF
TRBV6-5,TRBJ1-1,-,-,TGTGCCAGCAGTTACTCGGCGAACACTGAAGCTTTCTTT,CASSYSANTEAFF
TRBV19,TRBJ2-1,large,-,TGTGCCAGTAGTGATTCATACCGCCCGCTCTTC,CASSDSYRPLF
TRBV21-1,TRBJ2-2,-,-,TGTGCCAGCAGCTTGTTCCACACAGGCTTGACCGGGGAGCTGTTTTTT,CASSLFHTGLTGELFF
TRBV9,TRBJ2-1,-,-,TGTGCCAGCAGCGCCGGGCAGGGTGGGACCTACAATGAGCAGTTCTTC,CASSAGQGGTYNEQFF
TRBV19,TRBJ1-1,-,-,TGTGCCAGTAGTCTGACACGCGGGTGGACTGAAGCTTTCTTT,CASSLTRGWTEAFF
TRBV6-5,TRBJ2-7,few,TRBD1,TGTGCCAGCAGATCGACAGGGGGTACCTTTCGGGAGCAGTACTTC,CASRSTGGTFREQYF
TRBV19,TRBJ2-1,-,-,TGTGCCAGTAGGGAATTGACGGCGGACAATGAGCAGTTCTTC,CASRELTADNEQFF
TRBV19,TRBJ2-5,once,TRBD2,TGTGCCAGTAGTTGGCTAGCGGGGGATCAAGAGACCCAGTACTTC,CASSWLAGDQETQYF
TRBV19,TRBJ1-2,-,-,TGTGCCAGTAGTATTTCGGCGAGGACTAACTATGGCTACACCTTC,CASSISARTNYGYTF
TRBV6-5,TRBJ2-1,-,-,TGTGCCAGCAGTACCTCCCCCAGGGCCCGGGGGCAGTTCTTC,CASSTSPRARGQFF
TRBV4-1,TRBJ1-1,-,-,TGCGCCAGCAGCCAGGTAGGGCCGGCGGGCACTGAAGCTTTCTTT,CASSQVGPAGTEAFF
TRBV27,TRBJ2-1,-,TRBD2,TGTGCCAGCAGTTTCTCCCGGGGACTAGCGGGTTTGTGGGGGGGGTTCTTC,CASSFSRGLAGLWGGFF
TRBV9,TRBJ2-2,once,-,TGTGCCAGCAGCGTAGTCAGCGGGGAGCTGTTTTTT,CASSVVSGELFF
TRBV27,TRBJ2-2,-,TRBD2,TGTGCCAGCGGACTAGCGGGGGGCACCGGGGAGCTGTTTTTT,CASGLAGGTGELFF
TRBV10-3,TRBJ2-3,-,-,TGTGCCATCAGTGAGTCGAATTCCAAAGAGTTCCGACAAGACTACACAGATACGCAGTATTTT,CAISESNSKEFRQDYTDTQYF
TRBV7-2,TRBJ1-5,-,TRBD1,TGTGCCAGCAGCGTCTACAGGGGGCCGGATCAGCCCCAGCATTTT,CASSVYRGPDQPQHF
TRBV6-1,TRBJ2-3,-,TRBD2,TGTGCCAGCAGCGAACGGACTAGCGGTATAGATACGCAGTATTTT,CASSERTSGIDTQYF
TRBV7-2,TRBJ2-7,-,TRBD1,TGTGCCAGCAGCTTAGCCAGGGGACAGGGGGCTATCTCCTACGAGCAGTACTTC,CASSLARGQGAISYEQYF
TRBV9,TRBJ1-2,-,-,TGTGCCAGCAGCGTAGCCCCATCGGACGGATCTAACTATGGCTACACCTTC,CASSVAPSDGSNYGYTF
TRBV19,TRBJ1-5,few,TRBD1,TGTGCCAGTAGTATCTGGACAGGGGATCAGCCCCAGCATTTT,CASSIWTGDQPQHF
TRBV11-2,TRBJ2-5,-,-,TGTGCCAGCAGCTTAACTACCGGGGAACAAGAGACCCAGTACTTC,CASSLTTGEQETQYF
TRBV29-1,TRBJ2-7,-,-,TGCAGCGTTGAAGACAGCCGCTCCTACGAGCAGTACTTC,CSVEDSRSYEQYF
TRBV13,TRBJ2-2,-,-,TGTGCCAGCCGCGTAGACTCGGGGACCTTAGACCGCGAACACCGGGGAGCTGTTTTT,CASRVDSGTLDREHRGAVF
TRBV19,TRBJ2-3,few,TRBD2,TGTGCCAGTAGTATATCCCCCGGGGGGAGCACAGATACGCAGTATTTT,CASSISPGGSTDTQYF